Listed below are T cell receptor beta chains from one sample, sequenced in a study of blood T cell repertoires in COVID-19. TCRdb's copy holds only in-frame clones and misses some; the assay was immunoSEQ multiplex PCR. Of 150,000 to 200,000 clones listed, approximately 78% are singletons. The sample taken for sequencing was peripheral blood. These receptors originate from a human donor in a cohort sampled during active COVID-19. CDR3s include the opening cysteine and the closing phenylalanine or tryptophan. The D gene is left open where the match is weak. The listing skips clone size in some rows; elsewhere it reads once, few, many or a size class.

TRBD1	TRBV6-1	few	TRBJ1-6	CASSERQGPPLLHF	TGTGCCAGCAGTGAGAGACAGGGGCCACCTCTCCTCCACTTT
-	TRBV19	-	TRBJ2-7	CASSIQVAYEQYF	TGTGCCAGTAGTATACAGGTAGCCTACGAGCAGTACTTC
TRBD1	TRBV7-9	-	TRBJ1-1	CASSVKDRESKTEAFF	TGTGCCAGCAGCGTAAAAGACAGGGAAAGTAAGACTGAAGCTTTCTTT
-	TRBV9	-	TRBJ1-4	CASSSSTGSEEKLFF	TGTGCCAGCAGCAGCTCAACAGGGTCAGAAGAAAAACTGTTTTTT
-	TRBV6-5	-	TRBJ2-7	CASSIGTSYEQYF	TGTGCCAGCAGTATCGGGACTTCCTACGAGCAGTACTTC
-	TRBV14	-	TRBJ2-2	CASRSGWNTGELFF	TGTGCCAGCCGATCCGGTTGGAACACCGGGGAGCTGTTTTTT
-	TRBV12-3/TRBV12-4	-	TRBJ2-7	CASRKGLRDEQYF	TGTGCCAGCAGGAAAGGATTACGGGACGAGCAGTACTTC
-	TRBV15	few	TRBJ2-5	CATSRGQGETQYF	TGTGCCACCAGCAGGGGGCAGGGAGAGACCCAGTACTTC
-	TRBV5-1	-	TRBJ2-7	CASSSSYEQYF	TGCGCCAGCAGCTCATCCTACGAGCAGTACTTC
-	TRBV5-5	-	TRBJ2-7	CASSRDISEQYF	TGTGCCAGCAGCAGGGACATCAGCGAGCAGTACTTC
-	TRBV5-6	-	TRBJ2-2	CASSLQLVRTGELFF	TGTGCCAGCAGCTTGCAACTAGTCAGGACCGGGGAGCTGTTTTTT
-	TRBV6-5	-	TRBJ2-2	CASSYPQGGSGELFF	TGTGCCAGCAGTTACCCACAGGGAGGGTCCGGGGAGCTGTTTTTT
-	TRBV28	once	TRBJ2-7	CASSLRGLEQYF	TGTGCCAGCAGTTTAAGAGGGTTGGAGCAGTACTTC
TRBD1	TRBV7-9	-	TRBJ2-7	CASSPDRGLF	TGTGCCAGCAGCCCAGACAGGGGTCTGTTC
-	TRBV2	-	TRBJ2-1	CASSVGTFNEQFF	TGTGCCAGCAGTGTAGGGACTTTCAATGAGCAGTTCTTC
TRBD1	TRBV14	-	TRBJ1-2	CATRSRDRVDGYTF	TGTGCCACCCGTAGCCGGGACAGGGTAGATGGCTACACCTTC
TRBD1	TRBV27	-	TRBJ2-7	CASSHGQGTYEQYF	TGTGCCAGCAGTCACGGACAGGGTACCTACGAGCAGTACTTC
-	TRBV4-3	once	TRBJ2-3	CASSQGILGRGSTDTQYF	TGCGCCAGCAGCCAAGGCATCCTCGGCAGGGGAAGCACAGATACGCAGTATTTT
TRBD1	TRBV12-3/TRBV12-4	many	TRBJ1-4	CASSLDRPKLFF	TGTGCCAGCAGTTTGGACAGGCCAAAACTGTTTTTT
-	TRBV3-1/TRBV3-2	many	TRBJ2-1	CASSQGDFPYNEQFF	TGTGCCAGCAGCCAGGGGGACTTCCCCTACAATGAGCAGTTCTTC
TRBD1	TRBV6-6	few	TRBJ2-5	CASTTAGTGGETQYF	TGTGCCAGCACTACCGCCGGGACAGGGGGGGAGACCCAGTACTTC
TRBD1	TRBV5-4	-	TRBJ1-3	CASSQGTTGAGNTIYF	TGTGCCAGCAGCCAAGGCACAACAGGGGCTGGAAACACCATATATTTT